This T cell receptor (beta chain) was captured by sequencing in a study of glioma-infiltrating T cells after dendritic cell vaccination. Trimming took off 4 bases at V and 1 base at J, with 19 bases between the two ends. Germline CDR1 MNHNS, CDR2 SASEGT. The CDR3 is 17 residues long. Profiling relied on immunoSEQ multiplex PCR, and the TCRdb table lists in-frame clones only, not all of them. The table records 91,000 or so clones, 65% to 85% of them present only once. Time point specified: after dendritic cell vaccination, including at tumor progression/relapse. The chain links TRBV6-1 to TRBJ1-2; possibly TRBD1 for D (6 bases). The sequence was collected from a human donor with glioblastoma. Sequencing was performed on blood, taken after dendritic cell vaccination. The CDR3 DNA is TGTGCCAGCAGTGCAGACAGGAGGGGACTACTTAACTATGGCTACACCTTC. It codes for CASSADRRGLLNYGYTF.